This T cell receptor beta chain was found in a study of blood T cell repertoires in COVID-19. In germline, CDR1 is LNHDA, CDR2 SQIVND (reference sequence). The CDR3 has 16 residues. V lost 2 bases and J lost 1, with 11 bases in between. Measured with immunoSEQ multiplex PCR; TCRdb has only the in-frame clones, and not every one. The sample contains tens of thousands of clones, around 81% of which appear only once. This clonotype was sampled from a man older than 75 with COVID-19, enrolled during active disease. V and J are TRBV19 and TRBJ2-2; the D gene is possibly TRBD2 (6 bases). Input material: peripheral blood. Written as DNA, the CDR3 is TGTGCCAGTAGTATACGACAAGCGGGGAACACCGGGGAGCTGTTTTTT. Translation: CASSIRQAGNTGELFF.